The 27 T cell receptor beta chains presented below share a single source sample, sequenced in a study of PD-1 blockade in classical Hodgkin lymphoma. The time point: newly diagnosed, previously untreated cHL patient sample. PBMCs were thawed, and CD8+ T cells were then isolated from them by magnetic negative selection. Method: immunoSEQ multiplex PCR; TCRdb's copy keeps in-frame clones and lacks some. The sample holds 14,000 to 15,000 clones, over 80% seen once. The specimen was CD8+ T cells from blood. These TCRs come from a human donor with classical Hodgkin lymphoma.

This clone appeared a few times. This chain connects TRBV6-5 to TRBJ1-2; a weak D match, TRBD1 (5 bases). V lost 0 bases and J 13 bases, leaving 15 bases between the germline ends. Germline V CDR1 and CDR2: MNHEY, SVGAGI. The CDR3 sequence is 13 residues long. This CDR3 reads CASSYSGGAEGTF. In DNA, the CDR3 is TGTGCCAGCAGTTACTCTGGAGGGGCCGAGGGCACCTTC.

The J gene is TRBJ2-2, the V gene TRBV19; D is undetermined. The CDR3 sequence is 12 residues long. Deletions cut 10 bases from V and 7 bases from J, with 13 bases between. CDR1 is LNHDA, CDR2 SQIVND, per germline (reference sequence). The CDR3 coding sequence is TGTGCCACCGACGGGCTATTCGGGGAGCTGTTTTTT. Its translation is CATDGLFGELFF.

The chain carries TRBV10-3 and TRBJ1-1, with 8 positions matching TRBD1. The CDR3 is 14 residues long. V shed 9 bases and J 3 bases; nucleotides not matched to a gene: 9. Looked up from germline, CDR1 is ENHRY and CDR2 is SYGVKD. The CDR3 region has the DNA TGTGCCATACGACCCGGGACAGGAGACACTGAAGCTTTCTTT. It translates to CAIRPGTGDTEAFF.

The chain is built from TRBV7-3 and TRBJ2-3; TRBD2 is a possible D gene (5 bases). Trimming pared 6 bases from V and 4 bases from J, leaving 20 bases between. This CDR3 is 16 amino acids long. CDR1 and CDR2 (germline): SGHTA, FQGTGA. DNA of the CDR3: TGTGCCAGCAGAGAAACCGGGATCCTCGTATCAGATACGCAGTATTTT. Amino acid sequence: CASRETGILVSDTQYF.

J is TRBJ1-1 and V is TRBV6-5, with no clear D. The CDR3 totals 14 residues. V dropped 5 bases and J dropped 1 base, with 11 bases sitting between them. The V gene's germline CDR1 is MNHEY and CDR2 SVGAGI. The CDR3 is CASSLSATNTEAFF. As DNA, the CDR3 is TGTGCCAGCAGTCTCTCGGCCACGAACACTGAAGCTTTCTTT.

V gene TRBV19 combines with J gene TRBJ2-7; 8 nucleotides match TRBD2. The trim removed 5 bases at V and 3 bases at J, leaving 3 bases unmatched. The CDR3 has 13 amino acids. Germline values: CDR1 LNHDA, CDR2 SQIVND (reference sequence). CDR3 nucleotide sequence: TGTGCCAGTAGTCTTCTAGCGGGCTACGAGCAGTACTTC. Translation gives CASSLLAGYEQYF.

This chain links TRBV9 with TRBJ1-1; TRBD1 matches 8 bases. Germline-derived CDR1 and CDR2 are SGDLS and YYNGEE. Trimming at V came to 4 bases and at J to 0 bases, leaving 5 bases not matched to a gene. There are 15 residues in the CDR3. The CDR3 is CASSPGQVLNTEAFF. The CDR3 coding sequence is TGTGCCAGCAGCCCGGGACAGGTTCTGAACACTGAAGCTTTCTTT.

CDR3 residues: CASSELAGVQEQFF. The CDR3 coding sequence is TGTGCCAGCAGTGAACTAGCGGGAGTACAGGAGCAGTTCTTC. This sequence joins TRBV7-8 and TRBJ2-1; 11 bases are shared with TRBD2. Germline CDR1 SGHVS, CDR2 FQNEAQ. The length of the CDR3 is 14 residues. With 6 bases clipped from V and 10 bases from J, the junction kept 8 bases outside the gene matches.

V is TRBV2 and J is TRBJ1-1; D ambiguous. The V end was cut by 3 bases, the J end by 0 bases, with 14 bases between. The CDR3 sequence is 16 residues long. Germline V CDR1 and CDR2: SNHLY, FYNNEI. The CDR3 region is CASSDWERLMNTEAFF. The CDR3 DNA sequence: TGTGCCAGCAGTGATTGGGAAAGGCTGATGAACACTGAAGCTTTCTTT.

The chain carries TRBV6-4 and TRBJ2-3, with a possible D match to TRBD1 (5 bases). CDR3 size: 15 residues. V was clipped by 2 bases and J by 3 bases, with 12 bases between them. Germline values: CDR1 MRHNA, CDR2 SNTAGT. The CDR3 DNA sequence: TGTGCCAGCAGTGACAGGGCAGGGTCGACAGATACGCAGTATTTT. Amino acids: CASSDRAGSTDTQYF.

The chain couples TRBV7-8 to TRBJ2-7; D gene uncertain. The CDR3 runs 12 residues. The V gene's germline CDR1 is SGHVS and CDR2 FQNEAQ. Between the trimmed V and J ends, which lost 0 bases and 6 bases, there was a span of 6 bases. The chain's CDR3 is CASSLARIEQYF. DNA of the CDR3: TGTGCCAGCAGCTTAGCGCGGATCGAGCAGTACTTC.

V usage is TRBV5-4 and J usage is TRBJ2-3, with D tentatively TRBD2 (5 bases). The germline V gene has CDR1 SGHNT and CDR2 YYREEE (reference sequence). V was clipped by 3 bases and J by 0 bases, with 5 bases between them. The length of the CDR3 is 13 residues. Written as DNA, the CDR3 is TGTGCCAGCAGCTGGACTAGCACAGATACGCAGTATTTT. Amino acid sequence: CASSWTSTDTQYF.

As to this clone: The junction departs from germline at one end; a sequencing error may be responsible. Other DNA sequences from this sample encode an identical CDR3 as well. This chain joins TRBV5-1 and TRBJ1-1; D is undetermined. Looked up from germline, CDR1 is SGHRS and CDR2 is YFSETQ. This CDR3 has 14 amino acids. CDR3 sequence (DNA): TGCGCCAGCAGTTTGGACGGGAGCGGCACTGAAGCTTTCTTT. Translated, it gives CASSLDGSGTEAFF.

V and J are TRBV7-9 and TRBJ1-2, with D unresolved. Deletions cut 0 bases from V and 5 bases from J, with 10 bases between. CDR3 length: 14 amino acids. Germline V gene lookup returns CDR1 SEHNR and CDR2 FQNEAQ (reference sequence). The CDR3 reads CASSLALDGYGYTF. The CDR3, as DNA: TGTGCCAGCAGCTTAGCCCTTGACGGATATGGCTACACCTTC.

The chain combines TRBV10-3 with TRBJ1-3, with 7 positions matching TRBD1. Germline V lookup: CDR1 ENHRY, CDR2 SYGVKD. Germline trimming cut 6 bases from V and 0 bases from J; bases unmatched to any gene: 5. The CDR3 runs to 15 residues. CDR3 sequence (DNA): TGTGCCATCAGACAGGGGACCTCCTCTGGAAACACCATATATTTT. This gives the protein CAIRQGTSSGNTIYF.

CDR3 region: CASSFGHPVVAFF. CDR3 in DNA: TGTGCCAGCAGCTTTGGACACCCGGTGGTAGCTTTCTTT. This sequence joins TRBV5-5 and TRBJ1-1; tentative D call: TRBD1 (5 bases). Per germline, CDR1 SGHKS and CDR2 YYEKEE (reference sequence). The ends were cut back, 2 bases at V and 10 bases at J, with 15 bases in the middle. The CDR3 runs to 13 residues.

The chain recombines TRBV21-1 with TRBJ2-4; the table's D call of TRBD1 was not tested on the DNA. TRBV21-1 is a recognized pseudogene. CDR3 length equals 14 residues. CDR3 sequence reads: CASSKDRAKNIQYF. The CDR3 DNA follows: TGTGCCAGCAGCAAAGACAGGGCCAAAAACATTCAGTACTTC.

The genes are TRBV4-1 and TRBJ1-3; D not certain. V lost 2 bases and J 1 base, leaving 15 bases between the germline ends. CDR1 and CDR2 (germline): MGHRA, YSYEKL. The CDR3 is made up of 17 amino acids. The CDR3 nucleotides read TGCGCCAGCAGCCAACGCTCCTTTAGGAGTTCTGGAAACACCATATATTTT. Translated: CASSQRSFRSSGNTIYF.

CDR3 coding DNA: TGTGCCAGCAGCCGGGGCCACCAGTTCTTC. As protein: CASSRGHQFF. The chain is built from TRBV7-9 and TRBJ2-1, with D perhaps given as TRBD1 or TRBD2 (5 bases each). In germline, CDR1 is SEHNR, CDR2 FQNEAQ (reference sequence). The V end was cut by 5 bases, the J end by 13 bases, with 9 bases between. The CDR3 runs 10 residues.

This rearrangement joins TRBV5-5 to TRBJ2-7; tentative D call: TRBD2 (6 bases). Germline CDR1 SGHKS, CDR2 YYEKEE (reference sequence). The CDR3 has 13 amino acids. V was shortened by 2 bases and J by 4 bases, with 10 bases between the two germline ends. In DNA form, the CDR3 reads TGTGCCAGCAGCTTTGGGACTGCGTACGAGCAGTACTTC. It yields the protein CASSFGTAYEQYF. Based on the CDR3 plus reference TRBV5-5 and TRBJ2-7, the full variable domain is DAGVTQSPTHLIKTRGQQVTLRCSPISGHKSVSWYQQVLGQGPQFIFQYYEKEERGRGNFPDRFSARQFPNYSSELNVNALLLGDSALYLCASSFGTAYEQYFGPGTRLTVT.

This rearrangement joins TRBV18 to TRBJ2-7; TRBD1 aligns across 8 bases. Germline CDR1 reads KGHSH; CDR2 reads LQKENI. Trimming at V came to 2 bases and at J to 5 bases, leaving 8 bases not matched to a gene. The CDR3 extends over 15 amino acids. This CDR3 reads CASSPTQGERDEQYV. The CDR3 DNA reads TGTGCCAGCTCACCAACACAGGGGGAGAGGGACGAGCAGTACGTC.

The rearrangement joins TRBV14 to TRBJ2-5; D is ambiguous. V was shortened by 1 base and J by 6 bases, with 3 bases between the two germline ends. The CDR3 is 11 residues long. CDR1 SGHDN and CDR2 FVKESK come from the germline V gene. The CDR3 nucleotides read TGTGCCAGCAGCCAAGGTCAGACCCAGTACTTC. Translated: CASSQGQTQYF.

The genes are TRBV14 and TRBJ1-4; D call uncertain. Germline V gene lookup returns CDR1 SGHDN and CDR2 FVKESK. Trimming removed 4 bases at V and 6 bases at J, with 18 bases between. CDR3 length: 16 amino acids. The CDR3 here is CASSPLDGMGYEKLFF. The CDR3 nucleotides are TGTGCCAGCAGCCCTCTTGATGGGATGGGGTATGAAAAACTGTTTTTT.

The chain uses TRBV5-4 and TRBJ1-3; no definite D call. The CDR3 is made up of 13 amino acids. Germline V lookup: CDR1 SGHNT, CDR2 YYREEE (reference sequence). V gave up 7 bases and J gave up 1 base, with 9 bases separating them. The CDR3 loop reads CASQDGSGNTIYF. DNA for the CDR3: TGTGCCAGCCAAGACGGGTCTGGAAACACCATATATTTT.

This chain links TRBV29-1 with TRBJ2-1; the match to TRBD2 covers 7 bases. Germline CDR1 reads SQVTM; CDR2 reads ANQGSEA. The CDR3 runs to 14 residues. With 8 bases clipped from V and 7 bases from J, the junction kept 14 bases outside the gene matches. The CDR3 coding sequence is TGCAGCACCCCCTGGGGCCTGGGGGGGAATGAGCAGTTCTTC. It yields the protein CSTPWGLGGNEQFF.

This clone came up once. The chain recombines TRBV27 with TRBJ2-1, with TRBD1 as a possible D gene (5 bases). The CDR3 has 16 amino acids. The ends were cut back, 5 bases at V and 3 bases at J, with 17 bases in the middle. Per the germline V gene, CDR1 is MNHEY and CDR2 is SMNVEV (reference sequence). The CDR3 protein is CASSPTVFVNYNEQFF. CDR3 DNA: TGTGCCAGCAGTCCGACAGTTTTCGTCAACTACAATGAGCAGTTCTTC.

The chain is built from TRBV10-3 and TRBJ2-5; D is ambiguous. V lost 1 base to trimming and J lost 2 bases, with 5 bases between them. Per germline, CDR1 ENHRY and CDR2 SYGVKD. This CDR3 has 13 amino acids. CDR3 DNA: TGTGCCATCAGTGAGTTACAACAAGAGACCCAGTACTTC. It encodes CAISELQQETQYF.